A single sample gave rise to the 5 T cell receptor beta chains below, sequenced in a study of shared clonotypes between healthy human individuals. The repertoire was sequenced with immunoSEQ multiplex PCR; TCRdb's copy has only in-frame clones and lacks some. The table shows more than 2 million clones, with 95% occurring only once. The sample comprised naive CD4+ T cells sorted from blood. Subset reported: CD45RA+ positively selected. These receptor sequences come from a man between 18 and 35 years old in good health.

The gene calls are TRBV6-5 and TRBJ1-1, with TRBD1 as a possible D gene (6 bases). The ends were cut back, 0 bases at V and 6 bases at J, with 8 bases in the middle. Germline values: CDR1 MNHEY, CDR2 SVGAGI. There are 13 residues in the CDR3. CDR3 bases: TGTGCCAGCAGTTACTCGGGGGCCTCTGAAGCTTTCTTT. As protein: CASSYSGASEAFF.

The CDR3, as DNA: TGTGCCAGCAGCCTGGACAGGGCCGGAAACACCATATATTTT. It encodes CASSLDRAGNTIYF. The chain employs TRBV7-8 and TRBJ1-3; the match to TRBD1 covers 8 bases. V dropped 5 bases and J dropped 4; count of bases not matched to a gene: 4. Germline CDR1 and CDR2: SGHVS and FQNEAQ. The CDR3 sequence is 14 residues long.

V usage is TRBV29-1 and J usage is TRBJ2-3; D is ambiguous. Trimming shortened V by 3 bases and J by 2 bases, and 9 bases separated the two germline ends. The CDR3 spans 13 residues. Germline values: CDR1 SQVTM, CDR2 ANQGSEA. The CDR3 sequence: CSVELFATDTQYF. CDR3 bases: TGCAGCGTTGAGCTTTTCGCCACAGATACGCAGTATTTT.

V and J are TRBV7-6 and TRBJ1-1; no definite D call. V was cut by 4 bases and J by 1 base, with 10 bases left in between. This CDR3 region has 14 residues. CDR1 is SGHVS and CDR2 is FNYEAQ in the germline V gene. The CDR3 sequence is CASSSMGGNTEAFF. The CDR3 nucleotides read TGTGCCAGCAGCTCGATGGGCGGGAACACTGAAGCTTTCTTT.

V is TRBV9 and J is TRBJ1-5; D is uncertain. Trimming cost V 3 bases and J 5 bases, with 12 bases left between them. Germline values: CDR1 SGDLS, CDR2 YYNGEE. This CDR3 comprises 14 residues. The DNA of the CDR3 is TGTGCCAGCAGCGAGCAATGGGAAGATCAGCCCCAGCATTTT. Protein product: CASSEQWEDQPQHF.